This T cell receptor beta chain was captured by sequencing in a study of response to subunit inactivated influenza vaccine. Study findings and constraints: Authors suggested each seasonal flu vaccination may recruit only limited numbers of new T cells.

A word on this clonotype: Its specificity is not known.

Germline V gene sequence: CDR1 SGDLS, CDR2 YYNGEE. Trimming removed 0 bases from V and 4 bases from J; junction bases left unmatched: 9. The CDR3 sequence is 17 residues long. Each CDR3 protein gets one entry after TCRdb re-called the RT-PCR reads with MiXCR. The table shows roughly 570,000 distinct CDR3 sequences, with about an eighth occurring only once. The material sequenced was PBMCs from blood, taken about 6 weeks after vaccination. This TCR came from a man over 45 who received an inactivated influenza vaccine. The chain couples TRBV9 to TRBJ2-1; 8 positions match TRBD2. The CDR3 protein is CASSVGGAGVGYNEQFF. CDR3 coding DNA: TGTGCCAGCAGCGTAGGGGGAGCGGGGGTTGGGTACAATGAGCAGTTCTTC.